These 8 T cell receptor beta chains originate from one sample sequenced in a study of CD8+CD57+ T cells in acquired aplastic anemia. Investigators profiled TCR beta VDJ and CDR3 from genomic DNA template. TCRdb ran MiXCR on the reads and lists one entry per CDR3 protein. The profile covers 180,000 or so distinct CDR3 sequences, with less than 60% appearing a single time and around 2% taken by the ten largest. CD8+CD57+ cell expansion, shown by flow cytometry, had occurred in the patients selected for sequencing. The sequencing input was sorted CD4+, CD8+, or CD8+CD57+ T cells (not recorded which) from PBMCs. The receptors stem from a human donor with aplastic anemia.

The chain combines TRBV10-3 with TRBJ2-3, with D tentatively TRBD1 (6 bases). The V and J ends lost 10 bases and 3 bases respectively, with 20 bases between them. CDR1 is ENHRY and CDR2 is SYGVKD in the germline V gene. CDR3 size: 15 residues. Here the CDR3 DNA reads TGTGCCAGCAGCCAGTCAGGGGTCCGGACAGATACGCAGTATTTT. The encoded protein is CASSQSGVRTDTQYF.

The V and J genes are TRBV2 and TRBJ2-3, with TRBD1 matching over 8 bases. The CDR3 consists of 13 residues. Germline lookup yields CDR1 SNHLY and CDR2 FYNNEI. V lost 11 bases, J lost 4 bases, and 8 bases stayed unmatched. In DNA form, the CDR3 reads TGTGCCGGTGACAGGGGATCACCAGATACGCAGTATTTT. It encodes CAGDRGSPDTQYF.

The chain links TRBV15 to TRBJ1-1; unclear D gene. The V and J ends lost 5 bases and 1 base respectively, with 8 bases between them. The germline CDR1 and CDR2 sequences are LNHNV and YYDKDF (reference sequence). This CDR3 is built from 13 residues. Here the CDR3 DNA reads TGTGCCACCAGCTTCGCAAGGAACACTGAAGCTTTCTTT. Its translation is CATSFARNTEAFF.

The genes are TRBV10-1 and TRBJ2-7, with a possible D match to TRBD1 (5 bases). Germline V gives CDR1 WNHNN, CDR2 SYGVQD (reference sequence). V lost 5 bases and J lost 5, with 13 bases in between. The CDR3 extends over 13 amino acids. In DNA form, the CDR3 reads TGCGCCAGCAGTTGGACACACGTCCACGAGCAGTACTTC. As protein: CASSWTHVHEQYF.

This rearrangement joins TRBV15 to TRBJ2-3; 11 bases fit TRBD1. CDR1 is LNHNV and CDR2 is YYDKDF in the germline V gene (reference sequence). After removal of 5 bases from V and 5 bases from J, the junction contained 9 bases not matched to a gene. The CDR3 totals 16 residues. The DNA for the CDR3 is TGTGCCACCAGCCAACCGGGACAGGGGGTAGTAGATACGCAGTATTTT. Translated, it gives CATSQPGQGVVDTQYF.

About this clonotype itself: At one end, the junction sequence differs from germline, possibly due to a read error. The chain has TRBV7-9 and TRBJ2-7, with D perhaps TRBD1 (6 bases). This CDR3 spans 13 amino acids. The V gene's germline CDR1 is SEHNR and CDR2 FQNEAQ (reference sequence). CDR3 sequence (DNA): TGTGCTAGCAGCTCCGGACAGACCTACGAGCAGTACTTC. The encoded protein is CASSSGQTYEQYF. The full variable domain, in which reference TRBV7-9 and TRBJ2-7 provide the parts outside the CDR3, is DTGVSQNPRHKITKRGQNVTFRCDPISEHNRLYWYRQTLGQGPEFLTYFQNEAQLEKSRLLSDRFSAERPKGSFSTLEIQRTEQGDSAMYLCASSSGQTYEQYFGPGTRLTVT.

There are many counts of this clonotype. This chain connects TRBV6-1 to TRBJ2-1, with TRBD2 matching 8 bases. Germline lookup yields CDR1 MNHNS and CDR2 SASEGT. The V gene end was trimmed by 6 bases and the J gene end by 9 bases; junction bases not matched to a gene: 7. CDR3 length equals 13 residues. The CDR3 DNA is TGTGCCAGCAGCCCGGGACTAGGGGGTGAGCAGTTCTTC. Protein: CASSPGLGGEQFF.

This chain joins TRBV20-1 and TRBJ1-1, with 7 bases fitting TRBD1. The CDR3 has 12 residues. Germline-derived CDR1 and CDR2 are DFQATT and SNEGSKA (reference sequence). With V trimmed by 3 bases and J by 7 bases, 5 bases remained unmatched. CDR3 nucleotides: TGCAGTGCTAGTGAGGGGGCAGGTGAAGCTTTCTTT. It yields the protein CSASEGAGEAFF.